This T cell receptor (beta chain) is drawn from a study of CD8+ T cells in alopecia areata. Study summary: Skin grafts from roughly 6-13-month-old C3H/HeJ donors with spontaneous alopecia were placed on roughly 7-10-week-old female C3H/HeJ mice.

Findings and limits, study-wide: For lesional scalp, especially alopecia totalis/universalis, clonality was higher than in normal scalp. Patients showed less clear TCR sequence sharing than mice, possibly partly because of HLA diversity. Sequences from scalp samples also cover resident alphabeta T cells of normal skin.

Following RNA extraction, reverse transcription yielded cDNA that acted as the sequencing template. Measured with immunoSEQ multiplex PCR; TCRdb has only the in-frame clones, and not every one. The sample shows 7,500 to 10,000 clones, none of them appearing just once. Germline V gene lookup returns CDR1 FNHDT and CDR2 SITEND (reference sequence). The ends were cut back, 6 bases at V and 0 bases at J, with 14 bases in the middle. This CDR3 is built from 15 residues. Sorting used CD4, CD8alpha, NKG2D, NKG2ACE and other markers on pooled cutaneous lymph node cells. This clone occurred many times. Its target is not known. Mouse germline and gene names are used. The read ends 4 residues shy of where the CDR3 ends; the end is completed using the germline J gene.

The V and J genes are TRBV19 and TRBJ2-4; TRBD1 might be the D (5 bases). Material for sequencing was CD8+ T cells sorted from a lymph node. This clonotype originated in a C3H/HeJ mouse with alopecia areata. As its MHC haplotype, the strain has H2-k. CDR3 DNA (partial): TGTGCCAGCAATATGAGGGGATGGAGTCAAAAC. Translated: CASNMRGWSQN. The CDR3 reads in full as CASNMRGWSQNTLYF. The whole variable domain, remainder taken from reference TRBV19 and TRBJ2-4, is GGIITQTPKFLIGQEGQKLTLKCQQNFNHDTMYWYRQDSGKGLRLIYYSITENDLQKGDLSEGYDASREKKSSFSLTVTSAQKNEMAVFLCASNMRGWSQNTLYFGAGTRLSVL.